This T cell receptor beta chain was captured by sequencing in a study of T cell responses to AZD1222 COVID-19 vaccine (dated by TCRdb to 2020 to 2022). Study-wide context: AZD1222 recipients whose second dose came at about 4 weeks and those whose second dose came at about 12 weeks were combined into one group, since spike-specific TCR depth and breadth did not differ between the two schedules. TCR sequencing was performed for some 250 trial participants, of whom approximately 200 were given two doses of AZD1222 and around 25 were given two doses of MenACWY control vaccine. Trial participants were enrolled into age subgroups of 18-55, 56-69 and 70-plus years, which contained roughly 150, 30 and 60 TCR-sequenced participants, respectively.

For this clone: Its antigen target is currently unknown. The sample holds no much larger clone one base away, and base qualities are not on file.

The CDR3 starts with the cysteine, ends with the phenylalanine, and has 16 residues. Of all the DNA, just the CDR3 is kept, 48 bases in frame from base 1. CDR1 and CDR2 (SGHAT, FQNNGV) derive from the germline V gene. Trimming takes 0 bases from V and 3 bases from J, and the germline ends sit 15 bases apart. This specimen's time point label, per the study, means: baseline before first vaccination. Vaccinee samples came from UK trials COV001 and COV002, including a single-blind randomized controlled phase 2/3 trial of AZD1222 (ChAdOx1 nCoV-19) in healthy adults. Trial participant PBMC samples were collected at day 0 and day 28 after the second dose for TCRbeta chain sequencing. The CDR3 regions of human TCRbeta chains were analyzed by immunosequencing. Per the source publication's procedure: TCRs in the repertoires were compared against a reference library of SARS-CoV-2-specific TCRs that had been generated with the MIRA antigen-specificity platform. Breadth was defined as the fraction of unique TCRs that were SARS-CoV-2-associated. Depth was defined as the fraction of total T cells that were SARS-CoV-2-associated. Each spike-specific TCR was assigned to its reactive spike region and to a CD4 or CD8 class using the MIRA data. Log10-transformed breadth and depth values were compared by one-way ANOVA with Sidak's multiple comparisons tests. TCRdb carries this immuneACCESS record with in-frame sequences only. Its versions omit some clonotypes, under half of them owing to an unresolved V gene in the studies checked, with the rest unexplained. The V and J calls and clone size come from that table; D and trimming were worked out from the DNA. Present in this sample are 100,000 to 150,000 clones, 90% of which were seen just once. The ten most abundant clones make up 6% to 9% of the sample.

What the research found in general, with its limitations: Only six AZD1222 recipients were SARS-CoV-2 seropositive at baseline, limiting conclusions about previously exposed vaccinees. Because no day 14 peak-response samples were available, the repertoires could be characterized only after the peak T cell response. Vaccine-associated CD4 TCRs spanned the whole spike protein, with dominant responses in regions 160-218 and 743-854. Reportedly, almost half of the unique spike-specific TCRs recognized epitopes lying outside the regions that are mutated in the B.1.351 and B.1.1.7 variants. The 56-69-year group was small, and its depth increase did not reach significance, likely because of low power. Participants were mostly white British, with more females than males. The authors suggested clonal diversity may have been underestimated. After two AZD1222 doses, both the breadth and the depth of spike-specific TCRs were significantly higher than at day 0 and than in MenACWY recipients.

The receptor was isolated from an adult in good health. The V gene is TRBV11-2 and the J gene is TRBJ2-7, with TRBD2 tentatively as D gene (6 bases match). Here the sequenced sample was peripheral blood, taken on day 0 of AZD1222 vaccination. The DNA sequence follows: TGTGCCAGCAGCTTAGACAGGAGGGAACTTAACTACGAGCAGTACTTC. It is translated as CASSLDRRELNYEQYF.